Listed here are 25 T cell receptor beta chains from one sample, sequenced in a study of T cell repertoires in cytomegalovirus infection. These receptors have no identified antigens. Each CDR3 protein is one row after TCRdb ran MiXCR on the reads. In the table there are about 340,000 distinct CDR3 sequences, about 28% of which are singletons. The specimen was cultured PBMCs, collected from culture after CMV antigen stimulation. The source of these receptors is a human donor in good health (CMV status not recorded). Some clones in this sample may be carry-over from other donors' samples.

This clonotype was seen only a few times. The chain uses TRBV3-1 and TRBJ2-5; D unclear. V gave up 2 bases and J gave up 5 bases, with 12 bases separating them. The CDR3 length is 14 residues. Germline V CDR1 and CDR2: LGHDT, YNNKEL (reference sequence). The CDR3 loop is CASSQTQPPETQYF. DNA for the CDR3: TGTGCCAGCAGCCAAACTCAGCCCCCCGAGACCCAGTACTTC.

The rearrangement joins TRBV11-1 to TRBJ2-7; TRBD2 might be the D (5 bases). V was pared by 5 bases and J by 3 bases, with 11 bases between. Germline V gene lookup returns CDR1 SGHAT and CDR2 FQDESV (reference sequence). CDR3 size: 13 residues. CDR3 protein: CASSRERNYEQYF. The DNA of the CDR3 is TGTGCCAGCAGCAGGGAGAGGAACTACGAGCAGTACTTC.

The sample holds a few counts of this clonotype. This chain connects TRBV7-3 to TRBJ2-1; perhaps TRBD1 as D (5 bases). Trimming stripped 5 bases from V and 5 bases from J, with 13 bases between. The germline gives CDR1 SGHTA, CDR2 FQGTGA. The CDR3 runs to 14 residues. In DNA form, the CDR3 reads TGTGCCAGCAGCCCCGGAAGGGGCAACAATGAGCAGTTCTTC. This gives the protein CASSPGRGNNEQFF.

In nucleotides, the CDR3 is TGCGCCAGCAGGATTCCGTGGGGCTCCTACAATGAGCAGTTCTTC. This gives the protein CASRIPWGSYNEQFF. The V and J genes are TRBV5-1 and TRBJ2-1; D unresolved. V gave up 5 bases and J gave up 0 bases, with 12 bases separating them. This CDR3 has 15 residues. Germline V gene sequence: CDR1 SGHRS, CDR2 YFSETQ.

This clonotype came up many times. The chain uses TRBV3-1 and TRBJ2-2; the match to TRBD2 covers 12 bases. This CDR3 comprises 16 residues. The germline V gene has CDR1 LGHDT and CDR2 YNNKEL (reference sequence). The V and J ends lost 4 bases and 6 bases, in that order; junction bases with no gene match: 6. Here the CDR3 DNA reads TGTGCCAGCAGCCCCCGACTAGCGGGAGCTGCCGGGGAGCTGTTTTTT. It codes for CASSPRLAGAAGELFF.

This clonotype has only a few counts. V and J are TRBV28 and TRBJ2-1; D not certain. The CDR3 consists of 14 residues. Looked up from germline, CDR1 is MDHEN and CDR2 is SYDVKM. Trimming took off 6 bases at V and 3 bases at J, with 12 bases between the two ends. The CDR3 DNA follows: TGTGCCAGCAGCTCTACAATGGACTACAATGAGCAGTTCTTC. Translated: CASSSTMDYNEQFF.

The V call is TRBV19, the J call TRBJ2-1; 7 nucleotides agree with TRBD2. V trimming: 5 bases; J trimming: 5 bases; junction bases outside the gene matches: 9. CDR3 size: 15 residues. The germline gives CDR1 LNHDA, CDR2 SQIVND (reference sequence). The CDR3: CASSAAGVPDNEQFF. The CDR3 DNA reads TGTGCCAGTAGTGCTGCGGGGGTTCCCGACAATGAGCAGTTCTTC.

The chain carries TRBV5-6 and TRBJ1-5, with D maybe TRBD1 (5 bases). This CDR3 has 17 amino acids. Germline CDR1 is SGHDT and CDR2 is YYEEEE. V was pared by 1 base and J by 0 bases, with 14 bases between. The DNA for the CDR3 is TGTGCCAGCAGCTTGTGGGGCAGCCCTTTTAGCAATCAGCCCCAGCATTTT. Its translation: CASSLWGSPFSNQPQHF.

This clonotype came up many times. The chain combines TRBV28 with TRBJ2-7; the D gene is possibly TRBD2 (6 bases). This CDR3 contains 14 residues. V shed 7 bases and J shed 2 bases, with 15 bases lying between them. Germline V lookup: CDR1 MDHEN, CDR2 SYDVKM. The CDR3 sequence: CASTLRGGTYEQYF. The CDR3 DNA reads TGTGCCAGCACCCTAAGGGGCGGGACCTACGAGCAGTACTTC.

The CDR3 loop is CASSLGPRGYTF. The CDR3 nucleotides are TGTGCCAGCAGCTTGGGGCCTAGGGGCTACACCTTC. The V gene is TRBV7-9, the J gene TRBJ1-2, with TRBD1 as a possible D gene (5 bases). Germline V CDR1 and CDR2: SEHNR, FQNEAQ (reference sequence). V dropped 3 bases and J dropped 8 bases, with 10 bases sitting between them. CDR3 length: 12 amino acids.

In this sample, this clonotype turned up a few times. This sequence joins TRBV6-6 and TRBJ2-2; TRBD2 matches at 11 bases. Unmatched junction bases numbered 6, after V lost 0 bases and J lost 6 bases. There are 17 residues in the CDR3. Germline loops: CDR1 MNHNY, CDR2 SVGAGI (reference sequence). The CDR3 loop reads CASSYSKLAGDPGELFF. The CDR3 coding sequence is TGTGCCAGCAGTTACTCGAAACTAGCGGGAGATCCCGGGGAGCTGTTTTTT.

V usage is TRBV12-3 or TRBV12-4 and J usage is TRBJ2-3; 11 nucleotides match TRBD2. J was trimmed by 4 bases and V by 5 bases; bases with no gene match: 8. The CDR3 runs to 16 residues. In nucleotides, the CDR3 is TGTGCCAGCAGTCACTTAGCGGGAGGGCTAGCAGATACGCAGTATTTT. Translated: CASSHLAGGLADTQYF.

The chain carries TRBV4-2 and TRBJ1-2, with D unresolved. Germline V gene data show CDR1 as LGHNA and CDR2 as YNFKEQ. This CDR3 has 15 residues. V gave up 0 bases and J gave up 3 bases, with 11 bases separating them. CDR3 amino acids: CASSQDLQEHYGYTF. CDR3 coding DNA: TGTGCCAGCAGCCAAGATCTGCAGGAGCACTATGGCTACACCTTC.

The V call is TRBV7-2, the J call TRBJ1-5, with 7 bases lining up with TRBD1. Germline CDR1 and CDR2: SGHTA and FQGNSA. The junction had 10 bases not matched to a gene; V was cut back by 5 bases and J by 3 bases. CDR3 length: 16 amino acids. In DNA, the CDR3 is TGTGCCAGCAGCCTTGCGGGGACAGCTTTCAATCAGCCCCAGCATTTT. Encoded protein: CASSLAGTAFNQPQHF.

This chain joins TRBV11-2 and TRBJ1-1, with D uncertain. With 3 bases removed from V and 0 bases from J, the gap between germline ends came to 11 bases. Germline-derived CDR1 and CDR2 are SGHAT and FQNNGV. The CDR3 is made up of 15 amino acids. In DNA, the CDR3 is TGTGCCAGCAGCTTTGGCAGAAACATGAACACTGAAGCTTTCTTT. Its translation: CASSFGRNMNTEAFF.

The chain carries TRBV20-1 and TRBJ2-4; no definite D call. Per germline, CDR1 DFQATT and CDR2 SNEGSKA (reference sequence). Trimming took off 3 bases at V and 10 bases at J, with 10 bases between the two ends. The CDR3 is 11 residues long. CDR3 in amino acids: CSARAGRIQYF. The DNA for the CDR3 is TGCAGTGCTAGGGCCGGGCGGATTCAGTACTTC.

This sequence joins TRBV7-8 and TRBJ1-3; TRBD1 might be the D (6 bases). The germline gives CDR1 SGHVS, CDR2 FQNEAQ. The CDR3 totals 14 residues. V lost 5 bases to trimming and J lost 8 bases, with 16 bases between them. CDR3 DNA sequence: TGTGCCAGCAGCCCGGGGGCGGGAAGACACACCATATATTTT. This codes for CASSPGAGRHTIYF.

This clonotype was seen at least ten times. The J gene is TRBJ2-5, the V gene TRBV7-2; 12 nucleotides line up with TRBD2. Germline values: CDR1 SGHTA, CDR2 FQGNSA. The CDR3 contains 19 residues. V lost 4 bases and J lost 2; bases outside the gene matches: 14. The CDR3 DNA is TGTGCCAGCAGCTCGGTCGGGCTTGGACTAGCGGGAACTCAAGAGACCCAGTACTTC. It encodes CASSSVGLGLAGTQETQYF.

The CDR3 sequence: CASCPGSNFYGYTF. CDR3 bases: TGTGCCAGCTGCCCGGGATCGAATTTCTATGGCTACACCTTC. V usage is TRBV28 and J usage is TRBJ1-2; D remains unclear. From germline, CDR1 is MDHEN and CDR2 SYDVKM. V was trimmed by 8 bases and J by 4 bases, leaving 17 bases between them. CDR3 size: 14 residues.

This clonotype has only a few counts. This chain links TRBV5-1 with TRBJ2-3; 8 bases match TRBD1. Germline values: CDR1 SGHRS, CDR2 YFSETQ. The CDR3 loop spans 16 amino acids. Germline trimming cut 4 bases from V and 6 bases from J; bases unmatched to any gene: 13. The CDR3 is CASSPGTGALGDTQYF. The DNA for the CDR3 is TGCGCCAGCAGCCCCGGGACAGGAGCCCTCGGGGATACGCAGTATTTT.

J is TRBJ2-1 and V is TRBV9; 11 nucleotides agree with TRBD1. The germline CDR1 and CDR2 sequences are SGDLS and YYNGEE. The CDR3 has 14 amino acids. V lost 4 bases to trimming and J lost 8 bases; unmatched junction nucleotides: 5. CDR3 sequence: CASSPRTGGYEQFF. Written as DNA, the CDR3 is TGTGCCAGCAGCCCGCGGACAGGGGGCTATGAGCAGTTCTTC. Full variable domain (rest looked up from reference TRBV9 and TRBJ2-1): DSGVTQTPKHLITATGQRVTLRCSPRSGDLSVYWYQQSLDQGLQFLIQYYNGEERAKGNILERFSAQQFPDLHSELNLSSLELGDSALYFCASSPRTGGYEQFFGPGTRLTVL.

This clonotype was seen a few times. V gene TRBV29-1 combines with J gene TRBJ2-7; 8 nucleotides match TRBD1. This CDR3 contains 14 residues. Germline-derived CDR1 and CDR2 are SQVTM and ANQGSEA. V shed 4 bases, J shed 1 base, and the junction held 6 bases outside the gene matches. DNA for the CDR3: TGCAGCGTTGCCGAACGACAGGGGTCCTACGAGCAGTACTTC. Protein: CSVAERQGSYEQYF.

The chain's CDR3 is CASSRGPGGNTIYF. In DNA, the CDR3 is TGTGCCAGCAGCAGGGGACCCGGGGGAAACACCATATATTTT. The chain carries TRBV7-6 and TRBJ1-3, with D perhaps matching TRBD1 (5 bases). Germline V gene data show CDR1 as SGHVS and CDR2 as FNYEAQ. The CDR3 runs 14 residues. Trimming removed 5 bases from V and 4 bases from J, with 12 bases in between.

This clonotype was seen ten or more times. J is TRBJ1-5 and V is TRBV7-2, with D maybe TRBD1 (5 bases). V gave up 4 bases and J gave up 0 bases, with 10 bases separating them. Germline assignment: CDR1 SGHTA and CDR2 FQGNSA. CDR3 length: 15 amino acids. CDR3 region: CASSSGGVSNQPQHF. Written as DNA, the CDR3 is TGTGCCAGCAGCTCGGGGGGGGTTAGCAATCAGCCCCAGCATTTT. Looking up the rest from reference TRBV7-2 and TRBJ1-5 gives the full variable domain: GAGVSQSPSNKVTEKGKDVELRCDPISGHTALYWYRQSLGQGLEFLIYFQGNSAPDKSGLPSDRFSAERTGGSVSTLTIQRTQQEDSAVYLCASSSGGVSNQPQHFGDGTRLSIL.

The chain links TRBV6-1 to TRBJ2-1; TRBD1 aligns across 7 bases. The CDR3 has 15 amino acids. V was pared by 8 bases and J by 4 bases, with 11 bases of the junction left unmatched. In germline, CDR1 is MNHNS, CDR2 SASEGT. CDR3 region: CASRARQGNYNEQFF. Written as DNA, the CDR3 is TGTGCCAGCCGAGCTAGACAGGGAAATTACAATGAGCAGTTCTTC.